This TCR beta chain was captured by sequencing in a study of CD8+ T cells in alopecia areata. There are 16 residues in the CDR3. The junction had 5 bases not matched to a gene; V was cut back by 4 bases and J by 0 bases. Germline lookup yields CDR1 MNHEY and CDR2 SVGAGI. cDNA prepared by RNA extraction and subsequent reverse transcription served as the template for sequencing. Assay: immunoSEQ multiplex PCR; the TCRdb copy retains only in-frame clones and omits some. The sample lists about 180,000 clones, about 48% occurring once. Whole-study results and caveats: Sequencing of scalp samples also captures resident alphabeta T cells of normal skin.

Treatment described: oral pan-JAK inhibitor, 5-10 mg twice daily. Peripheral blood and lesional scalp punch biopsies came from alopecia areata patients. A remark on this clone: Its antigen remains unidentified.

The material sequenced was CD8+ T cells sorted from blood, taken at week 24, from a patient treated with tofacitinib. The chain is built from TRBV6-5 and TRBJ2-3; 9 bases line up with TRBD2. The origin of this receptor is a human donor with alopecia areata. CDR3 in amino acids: CASSSDSGGSTDTQYF. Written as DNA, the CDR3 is TGTGCCAGCAGTTCCGACAGCGGGGGGAGCACAGATACGCAGTATTTT.